This T cell receptor beta chain was sequenced during a study of cytomegalovirus exposure and HLA in healthy donors. Study-wide points: Researchers reportedly found TCR beta sequences accurately predicted most subjects' HLA-A and HLA-B alleles. Across donors, sequencing depth was assumed by presence/absence analyses to be roughly uniform.

The CDR3 covers 15 residues. V gave up 5 bases and J gave up 5 bases, with 17 bases separating them. CDR1 and CDR2 (germline): MDHEN, SYDVKM. With respect to this clone: Its antigen is as yet unknown.

The PCR was carried out with 60 Vbeta primers and 13 Jbeta primers. Profiled with immunoSEQ multiplex PCR; TCRdb holds only in-frame clones, not every one. The sample records some 91,000 clones, about 89% being singletons. The clonotype comes from a man in his thirties or forties in good health and CMV-seropositive. This chain joins TRBV28 and TRBJ2-3, with D possibly being TRBD2 (7 bases). The sample was PBMCs. The CDR3 nucleotides are TGTGCCAGCAGTGCCCCCGGGGGGCGCAGAGATACGCAGTATTTT. Protein product: CASSAPGGRRDTQYF. The variable domain in full, with the rest retrieved from reference TRBV28 and TRBJ2-3, is DVKVTQSSRYLVKRTGEKVFLECVQDMDHENMFWYRQDPGLGLRLIYFSYDVKMKEKGDIPEGYSVSREKKERFSLILESASTNQTSMYLCASSAPGGRRDTQYFGPGTRLTVL.